What follows are 27 T cell receptor beta chains derived from one specimen sequenced in a study of T cell responses to AZD1222 COVID-19 vaccine. Measured with immunoSEQ multiplex PCR; TCRdb has only the in-frame clones, and not every one. The sample has about 170,000 clones; more than 85% are singletons. Sequencing used peripheral blood, obtained on day 0 of AZD1222 vaccination. The receptors were gathered from an adult in good health.

This chain links TRBV7-9 with TRBJ2-7, with D unresolved. The CDR3 runs to 12 residues. Germline V gives CDR1 SEHNR, CDR2 FQNEAQ (reference sequence). V dropped 4 bases and J dropped 9 bases, with 13 bases sitting between them. In nucleotides, the CDR3 is TGTGCCAGCAGCTCAGATGGGGTCGGGCAGTACTTC. As protein: CASSSDGVGQYF. Together with reference TRBV7-9 and TRBJ2-7, the CDR3 gives the full variable domain: DTGVSQNPRHKITKRGQNVTFRCDPISEHNRLYWYRQTLGQGPEFLTYFQNEAQLEKSRLLSDRFSAERPKGSFSTLEIQRTEQGDSAMYLCASSSDGVGQYFGPGTRLTVT.

This sequence joins TRBV5-1 and TRBJ1-1; TRBD1 agrees at 7 bases. CDR1 is SGHRS and CDR2 is YFSETQ in the germline V gene. Germline trimming cut 5 bases from V and 4 bases from J; bases unmatched to any gene: 11. The CDR3 runs 15 residues. The CDR3 DNA is TGCGCCAGCAGTCAAATACAGGGGAGGTCCACTGAAGCTTTCTTT. Protein product: CASSQIQGRSTEAFF.

The V call is TRBV5-1, the J call TRBJ2-3; TRBD2 matches 9 bases. The CDR3 has 17 residues. Germline CDR1 and CDR2: SGHRS and YFSETQ. V lost 0 bases to trimming and J lost 1 base; unmatched junction nucleotides: 6. The CDR3 is CASSLASSGRGTDTQYF. In DNA form, the CDR3 reads TGCGCCAGCAGCTTGGCCAGTAGCGGGAGAGGCACAGATACGCAGTATTTT.

This clone was recorded a few times. The V call is TRBV5-8, the J call TRBJ1-6; D is unclear. This CDR3 region has 15 residues. Between the trimmed V and J ends, which lost 0 bases and 9 bases, there was a span of 13 bases. CDR1 SGHTS and CDR2 YDEGEE come from the germline V gene. As DNA, the CDR3 is TGTGCCAGCAGCTTGGTGTTCGGTATGACTTCACCCCTCCACTTT. Encoded protein: CASSLVFGMTSPLHF.

V is TRBV4-1 and J is TRBJ2-5; D is possibly TRBD1 (5 bases). The CDR3 extends over 16 amino acids. The V gene's germline CDR1 is MGHRA and CDR2 YSYEKL. The V and J ends lost 1 base and 4 bases respectively, with 16 bases between them. CDR3 sequence reads: CASSQVEAGLRETQYF. The CDR3 DNA reads as TGCGCCAGCAGCCAAGTTGAGGCAGGGCTTCGAGAGACCCAGTACTTC.

This sequence joins TRBV7-9 and TRBJ1-2; possibly TRBD1 for D (5 bases). Germline V CDR1 and CDR2: SEHNR, FQNEAQ (reference sequence). The CDR3 has 11 residues. The CDR3 bases are TGTGGGGCGGGGCAGGACTATGGCTACACCTTC. Amino acids: CGAGQDYGYTF.

The chain is built from TRBV10-1 and TRBJ2-1; 14 nucleotides line up with TRBD2. The ends lost 5 bases at V and 7 bases at J; junction bases unmatched: 10. Germline CDR1 and CDR2: WNHNN and SYGVQD (reference sequence). The CDR3 length is 17 residues. The CDR3 here is CASSSGTSGGPGNEQFF. DNA for the CDR3: TGCGCCAGCAGTTCCGGGACTAGCGGGGGCCCCGGGAATGAGCAGTTCTTC.

J is TRBJ2-1 and V is TRBV11-2, with D hard to call. Germline values: CDR1 SGHAT, CDR2 FQNNGV. The V end was cut by 6 bases, the J end by 2 bases, with 8 bases between. The CDR3 is 13 amino acids. This chain's CDR3 is CASSFPPYNEQFF. CDR3 sequence (DNA): TGTGCCAGCAGTTTCCCTCCCTACAATGAGCAGTTCTTC.

The chain employs TRBV6-5 and TRBJ2-3; maybe TRBD2 (5 bases). This CDR3 contains 14 residues. Per germline, CDR1 MNHEY and CDR2 SVGAGI. V was cut by 2 bases and J by 8 bases, with 14 bases left in between. The DNA of the CDR3 is TGTGCCAGCAGTTACGACGGGGATGTACTTACGCAGTATTTT. This gives the protein CASSYDGDVLTQYF.

The V call is TRBV5-6, the J call TRBJ1-6, with D unresolved. Germline-derived CDR1 and CDR2 are SGHDT and YYEEEE. The CDR3 is 15 residues long. V was pared by 1 base and J by 5 bases, with 10 bases between. The CDR3 loop reads CASSLMKGNNSPLHF. In nucleotides, the CDR3 is TGTGCCAGCAGCTTGATGAAAGGGAATAATTCACCCCTCCACTTT.

About this clone itself: The identical CDR3 is also encoded by other nucleotide sequences in the sample. The chain uses TRBV6-5 and TRBJ1-1; 8 bases agree with TRBD1. Germline V gene sequence: CDR1 MNHEY, CDR2 SVGAGI. CDR3 length equals 13 residues. J was trimmed by 4 bases and V by 4 bases; bases with no gene match: 2. CDR3 in DNA: TGTGCCAGCAGTTCTGACAGGGGCACTGAAGCTTTCTTT. It codes for CASSSDRGTEAFF.

This chain uses TRBV5-1 with TRBJ1-2; maybe TRBD1 (5 bases). Trimming pared 4 bases from V and 2 bases from J, leaving 15 bases between. Germline V gene data show CDR1 as SGHRS and CDR2 as YFSETQ. CDR3 size: 15 residues. The CDR3 nucleotides are TGCGCCAGCAGCGCCACAGGCCTCGGAAACTATGGCTACACCTTC. It is translated as CASSATGLGNYGYTF. Together with reference TRBV5-1 and TRBJ1-2, the CDR3 gives the full variable domain: KAGVTQTPRYLIKTRGQQVTLSCSPISGHRSVSWYQQTPGQGLQFLFEYFSETQRNKGNFPGRFSGRQFSNSRSEMNVSTLELGDSALYLCASSATGLGNYGYTFGSGTRLTVV.

The V gene is TRBV6-5, the J gene TRBJ2-7; possibly TRBD1 or TRBD2 for D (5 bases each). CDR3 length equals 14 residues. Trimming took 0 bases from V and 3 from J, leaving 9 bases between them. Per the germline V gene, CDR1 is MNHEY and CDR2 is SVGAGI. This CDR3 reads CASSYSRDGYEQYF. The CDR3 nucleotides read TGTGCCAGCAGTTACTCGAGGGACGGCTACGAGCAGTACTTC.

The chain links TRBV7-5 to TRBJ1-2. TRBV7-5 is noted as a pseudogene. This CDR3 region has 14 residues. The CDR3 sequence is CVRSPRTQYYGYTF. The CDR3, as DNA: TGTGTCAGAAGCCCTAGGACCCAGTACTATGGCTACACCTTC.

The chain is built from TRBV9 and TRBJ1-1; D is perhaps TRBD1 (5 bases). V was cut by 3 bases and J by 7 bases, with 13 bases left in between. The CDR3 runs 13 residues. Per the germline V gene, CDR1 is SGDLS and CDR2 is YYNGEE. Here the CDR3 reads CASSGSWGGEAFF. CDR3 coding DNA: TGTGCCAGCAGCGGGAGCTGGGGCGGTGAAGCTTTCTTT.

V and J are TRBV5-8 and TRBJ1-4; D unclear. CDR3 length: 14 amino acids. The germline V gene has CDR1 SGHTS and CDR2 YDEGEE. Between the trimmed V and J ends, which lost 1 base and 2 bases, there was a span of 6 bases. Written as DNA, the CDR3 is TGTGCCAGCAGCTTGACCGATACTAATGAAAAACTGTTTTTT. Translation: CASSLTDTNEKLFF. The full variable domain, its missing parts supplied by reference TRBV5-8 and TRBJ1-4, is EAGVTQSPTHLIKTRGQQATLRCSPISGHTSVYWYQQALGLGLQFLLWYDEGEERNRGNFPPRFSGRQFPNYSSELNVNALELEDSALYLCASSLTDTNEKLFFGSGTQLSVL.

J is TRBJ1-5 and V is TRBV7-2, with D perhaps TRBD1 (5 bases). The CDR3 spans 15 residues. Germline loops: CDR1 SGHTA, CDR2 FQGNSA. The V end was cut by 1 base, the J end by 0 bases, with 7 bases between. The CDR3 loop is CASSLVGASNQPQHF. The CDR3 DNA reads TGTGCCAGCAGCTTAGTAGGGGCTAGCAATCAGCCCCAGCATTTT.

The chain combines TRBV18 with TRBJ2-7; D is unclear. The CDR3 covers 14 residues. Trimming left V 3 bases short and J 5 bases short, with 14 bases between. CDR1 and CDR2 from the germline V gene are KGHSH and LQKENI. CDR3 loop: CASSPRYTDHEQYF. The CDR3, as DNA: TGTGCCAGCTCACCCCGCTATACCGACCACGAGCAGTACTTC.

This rearrangement joins TRBV14 to TRBJ1-3, with 8 bases matching TRBD1. In germline, CDR1 is SGHDN, CDR2 FVKESK. The CDR3 spans 15 residues. V was clipped by 5 bases and J by 4 bases; unmatched bases: 7. Here the CDR3 DNA reads TGTGCCAGCAGCGAGGCAGGGGGCTACGGAAACACCATATATTTT. The encoded protein is CASSEAGGYGNTIYF.

This chain connects TRBV7-9 to TRBJ1-2; D gene ambiguous. Germline CDR1 and CDR2: SEHNR and FQNEAQ (reference sequence). The CDR3 covers 14 residues. The ends were cut back, 1 base at V and 0 bases at J, with 6 bases in the middle. The CDR3 DNA sequence: TGTGCCAGCAGCTTAGTGGGGACTAACTATGGCTACACCTTC. It encodes CASSLVGTNYGYTF.

V is TRBV5-4 and J is TRBJ1-1; D is possibly TRBD1 (6 bases). This CDR3 is built from 11 residues. CDR1 is SGHNT and CDR2 is YYREEE in the germline V gene (reference sequence). Trimming removed 7 bases from V and 8 bases from J, with 12 bases in between. The CDR3 loop is CASHYGTEAFF. Written as DNA, the CDR3 is TGTGCCAGCCATTATGGGACAGAAGCTTTCTTT. Combining the CDR3 with reference TRBV5-4 and TRBJ1-1 gives the whole variable domain ETGVTQSPTHLIKTRGQQVTLRCSSQSGHNTVSWYQQALGQGPQFIFQYYREEENGRGNFPPRFSGLQFPNYSSELNVNALELDDSALYLCASHYGTEAFFGQGTRLTVV.

This clone has ten or more counts. The chain uses TRBV19 and TRBJ2-7; no definite D call. Germline V lookup: CDR1 LNHDA, CDR2 SQIVND (reference sequence). The CDR3 loop spans 14 amino acids. V was cut by 5 bases and J by 2 bases, with 13 bases left in between. The CDR3 DNA reads TGTGCCAGTAGTGCACAAATGGGGACCTACGAGCAGTACTTC. This translates into CASSAQMGTYEQYF.

This rearrangement joins TRBV6-6 to TRBJ1-6, with unresolved D. Germline V gene data show CDR1 as MNHNY and CDR2 as SVGAGI (reference sequence). The CDR3 consists of 17 residues. With 5 bases removed from V and 6 bases from J, the gap between germline ends came to 20 bases. CDR3 residues: CASSPRVATAPNSPLHF. The DNA of the CDR3 is TGTGCCAGCAGTCCCCGGGTGGCTACTGCACCTAATTCACCCCTCCACTTT.

The rearrangement joins TRBV11-2 to TRBJ1-4; D remains ambiguous. The CDR3 covers 12 residues. The germline gives CDR1 SGHAT, CDR2 FQNNGV. V shed 4 bases and J shed 9 bases, with 9 bases lying between them. CDR3 amino acids: CASSSLDQKLFF. Written as DNA, the CDR3 is TGTGCCAGCAGCTCCCTGGACCAAAAACTGTTTTTT.

V and J are TRBV5-7 and TRBJ2-7; TRBD1 matches 7 bases. TRBV5-7 is an open reading frame whose function is uncertain. Germline trimming cut 4 bases from V and 4 bases from J; bases unmatched to any gene: 23. CDR3 length: 19 amino acids. CDR3 sequence (DNA): TGTGCCAGCAGCGAGCCGACTACACAAGGGGGCCCTCCCTCTTACGAGCAGTACTTC. Encoded protein: CASSEPTTQGGPPSYEQYF.

This rearrangement joins TRBV18 to TRBJ1-4; tentative D call: TRBD1 (5 bases). Germline CDR1 and CDR2: KGHSH and LQKENI. CDR3 size: 17 residues. Trimming shortened V by 3 bases and J by 3 bases, and 17 bases separated the two germline ends. CDR3: CASSPARTNKANEKLFF. CDR3 nucleotide sequence: TGTGCCAGCTCACCCGCGAGGACAAATAAAGCTAATGAAAAACTGTTTTTT.

The chain uses TRBV9 and TRBJ2-5; D is undetermined. V lost 4 bases and J 0 bases, leaving 7 bases between the germline ends. Germline CDR1 is SGDLS and CDR2 is YYNGEE. The CDR3 extends over 13 amino acids. Here the CDR3 DNA reads TGTGCCAGCAGCTCTGGGAACCAAGAGACCCAGTACTTC. Its protein product is CASSSGNQETQYF.